Shown below are 28 T cell receptor beta chains from a single sample sequenced in a study of blood T cell repertoires in COVID-19. Generated by immunoSEQ multiplex PCR, the TCRdb table keeps only in-frame clones and is missing some. The sample lists 390,000 or so clones; about four fifths were seen once. What was sequenced was PBMCs or T cells enriched from blood (not recorded which). The receptors were gathered from a woman aged 45 to 65 who had recovered from COVID-19.

The gene calls are TRBV9 and TRBJ1-1, with 7 bases fitting TRBD1. Trimming took 0 bases from V and 3 from J; bases not matched to a gene: 8. The CDR3 loop spans 16 amino acids. The germline V gene encodes CDR1 SGDLS and CDR2 YYNGEE. The DNA of the CDR3 is TGTGCCAGCAGCGTAGGGGGACAGATAGGACACACTGAAGCTTTCTTT. Encoded protein: CASSVGGQIGHTEAFF.

The gene calls are TRBV12-3 or TRBV12-4 and TRBJ1-1; D perhaps matches TRBD1 (6 bases). V shed 3 bases and J shed 8 bases, with 10 bases lying between them. The CDR3 runs to 12 residues. For the CDR3, the DNA is TGTGCCAGCAGTTTTTTCAGGGGAGAAGCTTTCTTT. This sequence encodes CASSFFRGEAFF.

The chain links TRBV19 to TRBJ1-4; D may be TRBD1 (5 bases). The CDR3 totals 15 residues. The germline V gene encodes CDR1 LNHDA and CDR2 SQIVND (reference sequence). V was cut by 3 bases and J by 7 bases, with 15 bases left in between. CDR3 coding DNA: TGTGCCAGTAGTATCGGGGGATGGGGTAGTGAAAAACTGTTTTTT. This sequence encodes CASSIGGWGSEKLFF.

This chain links TRBV11-1 with TRBJ2-1; 10 positions agree with TRBD2. This CDR3 region has 15 residues. The germline gives CDR1 SGHAT, CDR2 FQDESV (reference sequence). With 3 bases clipped from V and 10 bases from J, the junction kept 9 bases outside the gene matches. CDR3 sequence (DNA): TGTGCCAGCAGCTTTGGGGCTAGCGGGAGCGGAGAGCAGTTCTTC. It is translated as CASSFGASGSGEQFF. The variable domain in full, completed from reference TRBV11-1 and TRBJ2-1, reads EAEVAQSPRYKITEKSQAVAFWCDPISGHATLYWYRQILGQGPELLVQFQDESVVDDSQLPKDRFSAERLKGVDSTLKIQPAELGDSAMYLCASSFGASGSGEQFFGPGTRLTVL.

The chain links TRBV19 to TRBJ2-1, with D unclear. The CDR3 is made up of 15 amino acids. Trimming removed 1 base at V and 5 bases at J, with 12 bases between. CDR1 is LNHDA, CDR2 SQIVND, per germline (reference sequence). This chain's CDR3 is CASSIAAGLNNEQFF. For the CDR3, the DNA is TGTGCCAGTAGTATAGCGGCAGGCCTTAACAATGAGCAGTTCTTC.

The chain uses TRBV5-4 and TRBJ1-2, with D perhaps matching TRBD1 (5 bases). The germline gives CDR1 SGHNT, CDR2 YYREEE (reference sequence). V gave up 3 bases and J gave up 4 bases, with 10 bases separating them. The CDR3 totals 13 residues. DNA for the CDR3: TGTGCCAGCAGCTCCACAGGCACCTATGGCTACACCTTC. This gives the protein CASSSTGTYGYTF.

V usage is TRBV5-1 and J usage is TRBJ2-5, with TRBD1 matching 8 bases. Per germline, CDR1 SGHRS and CDR2 YFSETQ. CDR3 size: 13 residues. V lost 6 bases and J lost 1; bases outside the gene matches: 2. The CDR3 reads CASTTGVQETQYF. DNA for the CDR3: TGCGCCAGCACGACAGGGGTCCAAGAGACCCAGTACTTC.

The chain carries TRBV5-1 and TRBJ2-5; 7 bases are a match to TRBD2. CDR3 length: 14 residues. J was trimmed by 1 base and V by 2 bases; bases with no gene match: 2. Per germline, CDR1 SGHRS and CDR2 YFSETQ. DNA of the CDR3: TGCGCCAGCAGCTTTGGGAGGGCCCAAGAGACCCAGTACTTC. Protein product: CASSFGRAQETQYF.

The chain recombines TRBV9 with TRBJ1-3; 8 bases agree with TRBD1. The CDR3 has 15 amino acids. The V gene's germline CDR1 is SGDLS and CDR2 YYNGEE. The J segment lost 2 bases and the V segment lost 3 bases, leaving 4 bases of the junction unmatched. In nucleotides, the CDR3 is TGTGCCAGCAGCGCTGCAGGGGGCCCTGGAAACACCATATATTTT. Encoded protein: CASSAAGGPGNTIYF. The whole variable domain, filled in from reference TRBV9 and TRBJ1-3, reads DSGVTQTPKHLITATGQRVTLRCSPRSGDLSVYWYQQSLDQGLQFLIQYYNGEERAKGNILERFSAQQFPDLHSELNLSSLELGDSALYFCASSAAGGPGNTIYFGEGSWLTVV.

The CDR3 reads CASSYHSMGTRGLDGYTF. The CDR3 bases are TGTGCCAGCAGTTACCACTCGATGGGGACAAGGGGCTTGGATGGCTACACCTTC. The V gene is TRBV6-2 or TRBV6-3, the J gene TRBJ1-2; possible D gene TRBD1, 6 bases. Deletions cut 2 bases from V and 6 bases from J, with 25 bases between. Germline V gives CDR1 MNHEY, CDR2 SVGEGT. There are 18 residues in the CDR3.

This chain uses TRBV21-1 with TRBJ2-5; TRBD2 is taken as the D call from the table, unchecked against the DNA. TRBV21-1 is a documented pseudogene. The CDR3 extends over 18 amino acids. The CDR3 DNA sequence: TGTGCCAGCACCGGTCTATACCACATTACTAGGTTCCAAGAGACCCAGTACTTC. The encoded protein is CASTGLYHITRFQETQYF.

The rearrangement uses TRBV5-1 and TRBJ1-4; 8 nucleotides match TRBD1. The CDR3 contains 15 residues. V trimming: 3 bases; J trimming: 8 bases; junction bases outside the gene matches: 9. Germline CDR1 is SGHRS and CDR2 is YFSETQ. The CDR3 spells CASSYMDRVQEKLFF. The CDR3 DNA follows: TGCGCCAGCAGCTACATGGACAGGGTCCAAGAAAAACTGTTTTTT.

The rearrangement joins TRBV3-1 (or the pseudogene TRBV3-2) to TRBJ1-2; D ambiguous. The germline V gene encodes CDR1 LGHDT and CDR2 YNNKEL (reference sequence). The CDR3 spans 13 residues. V lost 4 bases, J lost 7 bases, and 13 bases lay in between. The CDR3 DNA is TGTGCCAGCAGCCGAACCAAGGCGGGTGGCTACACCTTC. Amino acid sequence: CASSRTKAGGYTF.

The chain carries TRBV11-2 and TRBJ2-7; D unresolved. Germline V gene sequence: CDR1 SGHAT, CDR2 FQNNGV. The CDR3 has 14 amino acids. Trimming took off 0 bases at V and 2 bases at J, with 8 bases between the two ends. CDR3 region: CASSLEAIAYEQYF. CDR3 DNA: TGTGCCAGCAGCTTAGAAGCTATCGCCTACGAGCAGTACTTC.

This chain links TRBV6-5 with TRBJ1-1; D is perhaps TRBD1 (6 bases). The CDR3 is 14 residues long. V was clipped by 7 bases and J by 7 bases, with 19 bases between them. Germline V gives CDR1 MNHEY, CDR2 SVGAGI. CDR3 DNA: TGTGCCAGCAACAAAGGGGGGGGTTTTAGTGAAGCTTTCTTT. Translation: CASNKGGGFSEAFF.

A word on this clone: Other DNA sequences in the sample encode the same CDR3. The J gene is TRBJ1-5, the V gene TRBV19, with D possibly being TRBD1 (5 bases). This CDR3 comprises 13 residues. Deletions cut 6 bases from V and 4 bases from J, with 10 bases between. Germline CDR1 LNHDA, CDR2 SQIVND (reference sequence). The CDR3 sequence is CASSGTGNQPQHF. The DNA for the CDR3 is TGTGCCAGTAGCGGGACTGGTAATCAGCCCCAGCATTTT. The whole variable domain, remainder taken from reference TRBV19 and TRBJ1-5, is DGGITQSPKYLFRKEGQNVTLSCEQNLNHDAMYWYRQDPGQGLRLIYYSQIVNDFQKGDIAEGYSVSREKKESFPLTVTSAQKNPTAFYLCASSGTGNQPQHFGDGTRLSIL.

This clone has just one count. The chain is built from TRBV6-5 and TRBJ1-5, with 8 bases fitting TRBD1. This CDR3 is 13 amino acids long. Germline V gives CDR1 MNHEY, CDR2 SVGAGI. V was clipped by 6 bases and J by 6 bases; unmatched bases: 4. CDR3 DNA: TGTGCCAGCAGCCAGGGGGCATCTCAGCCCCAGCATTTT. It specifies CASSQGASQPQHF.

The chain links TRBV7-3 to TRBJ2-1; D is uncertain. Trimming left V 2 bases short and J 0 bases short, with 11 bases between. From germline, CDR1 is SGHTA and CDR2 FQGTGA. The CDR3 contains 16 residues. In DNA, the CDR3 is TGTGCCAGCAGCTTATCGTATCAGGTCTCCTACAATGAGCAGTTCTTC. Translated, it gives CASSLSYQVSYNEQFF.

The genes are TRBV2 and TRBJ2-1; the D gene is possibly TRBD2 (5 bases). Trimming cost V 2 bases and J 5 bases, with 13 bases left between them. Looked up from germline, CDR1 is SNHLY and CDR2 is FYNNEI. CDR3 length: 15 residues. DNA for the CDR3: TGTGCCAGCAGTGAACTCGCTGGGAGCCACAATGAGCAGTTCTTC. Its protein product is CASSELAGSHNEQFF.

This chain joins TRBV29-1 and TRBJ2-1; 10 nucleotides align to TRBD1. With 6 bases clipped from V and 4 bases from J, the junction kept 9 bases outside the gene matches. From germline, CDR1 is SQVTM and CDR2 ANQGSEA. CDR3 length equals 15 residues. CDR3 in DNA: TGCAGCGTGGCGCACGGGACAGGGGTTTACAATGAGCAGTTCTTC. It translates to CSVAHGTGVYNEQFF.

The chain joins TRBV7-9 to TRBJ1-1; 9 bases fit TRBD1. CDR3 length equals 15 residues. Germline assignment: CDR1 SEHNR and CDR2 FQNEAQ (reference sequence). The junction had 10 bases not matched to a gene; V was cut back by 5 bases and J by 6 bases. The CDR3 here is CASSLPGQGGSEAFF. The CDR3 DNA reads as TGTGCCAGCAGCCTTCCGGGACAGGGAGGATCTGAAGCTTTCTTT.

The rearrangement links TRBV19 to TRBJ1-2; 9 nucleotides match TRBD1. Germline V gene sequence: CDR1 LNHDA, CDR2 SQIVND (reference sequence). With V trimmed by 4 bases and J by 5 bases, 5 bases remained unmatched. The CDR3 extends over 14 amino acids. CDR3 amino acids: CASSTGTGIYGYTF. The CDR3 region has the DNA TGTGCCAGTAGTACCGGGACAGGGATTTATGGCTACACCTTC.

Comment on this clone: Other DNA sequences of this sample code for an identical CDR3. This rearrangement joins TRBV5-1 to TRBJ1-2, with a tentative D call TRBD1 (6 bases). The CDR3 extends over 12 amino acids. Trimming shortened V by 2 bases and J by 4 bases, and 6 bases separated the two germline ends. Germline loops: CDR1 SGHRS, CDR2 YFSETQ. The CDR3 region is CASSLGGYGYTF. CDR3 DNA sequence: TGCGCCAGCAGCTTAGGGGGCTATGGCTACACCTTC.

About this clone itself: Mismatch with germline at one junction end may stem from a read error. V gene TRBV7-8 combines with J gene TRBJ1-6, with D perhaps matching TRBD1 (5 bases). The CDR3 spans 19 residues. CDR1 and CDR2 from the germline V gene are SGHVS and FQNEAQ. CDR3 sequence: CASTLLSPVGGQYGSPLHF. In DNA form, the CDR3 reads TGTGCCAGCACCTTACTCTCCCCGGTGGGGGGTCAATACGGGTCACCCCTCCACTTT.

The genes are TRBV29-1 and TRBJ2-3; 7 nucleotides agree with TRBD2. In germline, CDR1 is SQVTM, CDR2 ANQGSEA. V shed 4 bases and J 6 bases; nucleotides not matched to a gene: 10. The CDR3 is 14 residues long. The CDR3 region is CSVGGGGTFDTQYF. CDR3 bases: TGCAGCGTTGGCGGCGGGGGTACATTTGATACGCAGTATTTT.

The rearrangement links TRBV11-2 to TRBJ2-1, with a tentative D call TRBD2 (6 bases). The CDR3 sequence is 13 residues long. Trimming stripped 5 bases from V and 8 bases from J, with 13 bases between. Germline CDR1 reads SGHAT; CDR2 reads FQNNGV. The CDR3 nucleotides are TGTGCCAGCAGCCCCCTTAGCGGCGATGAGCAGTTCTTC. It is translated as CASSPLSGDEQFF.

J is TRBJ2-3 and V is TRBV12-1; the DNA was not compared with TRBD2, the D call given in the table. TRBV12-1 is a pseudogene segment. The CDR3 has 21 residues. In DNA form, the CDR3 reads TGTGCCAGCAGCTTTGCACGACTAGCGGGGGGCCGTAACCCGATCACAGATACGCAGTATTTT. Translating it yields CASSFARLAGGRNPITDTQYF.

This rearrangement joins TRBV12-3 or TRBV12-4 to TRBJ2-5; D is ambiguous. The CDR3 covers 12 residues. V lost 6 bases and J 4 bases, leaving 9 bases between the germline ends. CDR3 in DNA: TGTGCCAGCAGCCCCAACATAGAGACCCAGTACTTC. Translated: CASSPNIETQYF.